This T cell receptor (beta chain) was identified during a study of cytomegalovirus exposure and HLA in healthy donors. On the study more broadly: From donors who were HLA-typed, an early data release held approximately 91 million unique TCRs.

V was shortened by 0 bases and J by 4 bases, with 13 bases between the two germline ends. CDR1 SGHRS and CDR2 YFSETQ come from the germline V gene. The CDR3 runs to 15 residues. In regard to this clone: Its antigen is unknown.

Notes on the study in general: Upon later analysis, TCR association rates were observed to vary by HLA locus, being highest for DRB1 and lowest for HLA-C. Among CMV-associated TCR beta chains, most appeared HLA-restricted in a later analysis. Analysis was performed later, and it showed HLA-associated TCR beta chains to be more clonally expanded than equally common others.

Primers included in the PCR were 60 Vbeta and 13 Jbeta primers. Profiling relied on immunoSEQ multiplex PCR, and the TCRdb table lists in-frame clones only, not all of them. The table shows 100,000 to 150,000 clones, with approximately 79% occurring only once. The clonotype comes from a man in his thirties or forties in good health and CMV-seronegative. This chain joins TRBV5-1 and TRBJ1-2, with D tentatively TRBD1 (5 bases). The specimen was PBMCs. The DNA of the CDR3 is TGCGCCAGCAGCTTGGGCGGGGGAGGCCTCTATGGCTACACCTTC. This sequence encodes CASSLGGGGLYGYTF.